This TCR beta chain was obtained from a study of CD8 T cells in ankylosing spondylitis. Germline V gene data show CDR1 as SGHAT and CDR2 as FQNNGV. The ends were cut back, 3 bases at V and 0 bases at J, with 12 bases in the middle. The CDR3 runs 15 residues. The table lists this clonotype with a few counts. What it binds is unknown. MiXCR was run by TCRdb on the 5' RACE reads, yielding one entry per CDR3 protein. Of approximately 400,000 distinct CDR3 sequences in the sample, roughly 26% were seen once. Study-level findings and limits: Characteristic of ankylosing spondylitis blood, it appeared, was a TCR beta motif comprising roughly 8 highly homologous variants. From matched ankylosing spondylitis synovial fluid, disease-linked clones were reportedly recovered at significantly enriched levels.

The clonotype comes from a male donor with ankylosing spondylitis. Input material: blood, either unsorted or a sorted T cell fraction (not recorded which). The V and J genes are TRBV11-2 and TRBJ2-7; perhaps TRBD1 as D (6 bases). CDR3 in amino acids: CASSFQQGLSYEQYF. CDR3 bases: TGTGCCAGCAGCTTTCAACAGGGCCTCTCCTACGAGCAGTACTTC.